A selection of T cell receptor beta chains follows, all from one sample in a study of blood T cell repertoires in COVID-19. Profiled with immunoSEQ multiplex PCR; TCRdb holds only in-frame clones, not every one. This table has fewer than 250,000 clones, 84% appearing once. Sequencing was performed on peripheral blood. The receptors were gathered from a young man with active or convalescent COVID-19. Each CDR3 is given with its conserved first and last residue. Each record gives: J gene, V gene, clone size, D gene, CDR3 DNA, CDR3 protein. D genes are given only for firm matches. Rows may omit the clone size; those that give it use once, few, many or a size class.

TRBJ1-1,TRBV11-3,.,.,TGTGCCAGCAGCCTTTCAGTGAACACTGAAGCTTTCTTT,CASSLSVNTEAFF
TRBJ1-3,TRBV2,.,TRBD1,TGTGCCAGCAGCTTAGGGACAGGGGCTGGAAACACCATATATTTT,CASSLGTGAGNTIYF
TRBJ1-5,TRBV10-3,few,.,TGTGCCACCAGTAGCCAGACAAATCAGCCCCAGCATTTT,CATSSQTNQPQHF
TRBJ1-5,TRBV19,.,TRBD1,TGTGCCAGTAGTGGATCCGGGACAGGGGGCCGCAATCAGCCCCAGCATTTT,CASSGSGTGGRNQPQHF
TRBJ2-7,TRBV30,.,TRBD2,TGTGCGGCAAGCGGGGGGCCCTACGAGCAGTACTTC,CAASGGPYEQYF
TRBJ2-2,TRBV18,.,TRBD2,TGTGCCAGCTCACCAAGCGGGGCGGGCACCGGGGAGCTGTTTTTT,CASSPSGAGTGELFF
TRBJ1-1,TRBV20-1,.,.,TGCAGTGCTAGTCTCGGACAAGCGACTGAAGCTTTCTTT,CSASLGQATEAFF
TRBJ1-2,TRBV28,.,.,TGTGCCAGTAATCTTGGAGATTATGGCTACACCTTC,CASNLGDYGYTF
TRBJ2-3,TRBV7-6,.,.,TGTGCCAGCAGCTTAAGAGGAGGTCTAGCCGCAGATACGCAGTATTTT,CASSLRGGLAADTQYF
TRBJ1-2,TRBV7-2,few,.,TGTGCCAGCAGCTTAGCCACAGCATCGGGCTACACCTTC,CASSLATASGYTF
TRBJ2-1,TRBV6-5,.,.,TGTGCCAGCAGTCACACGGGGGAATCCTACAATGAGCAGTTCTTC,CASSHTGESYNEQFF
TRBJ2-2,TRBV15,few,.,TGTGCCACCTCTCCACCTACCCGAAACACCGGGGAGCTGTTTTTT,CATSPPTRNTGELFF
TRBJ2-2,TRBV9,.,TRBD2,TGTGCCAGCAGCGTAGTTTCTAGCGGGGGGGTGTCGAACACCGGGGAGCTGTTTTTT,CASSVVSSGGVSNTGELFF
TRBJ2-5,TRBV7-9,once,.,TGTGCCAGCAGCTTAGTCCCGGAGGGGGAGACCCAGTACTTC,CASSLVPEGETQYF
TRBJ1-2,TRBV19,.,TRBD1,TGTGCCAGTAGTCCATGGGACAGGGGTACCTATGGCTACACCTTC,CASSPWDRGTYGYTF
TRBJ1-6,TRBV11-2,.,TRBD1,TGTGCCAGCAGCGGAGTGACAGGGGGGAACTCACCCCTCCACTTT,CASSGVTGGNSPLHF
TRBJ2-3,TRBV7-2,once,TRBD2,TGTGCCAGCAGCCCAGGACTAGCGGCAGATACGCAGTATTTT,CASSPGLAADTQYF
TRBJ1-6,TRBV7-2,.,TRBD1,TGTGCCAGCAGCTTTAGGGGACAGGGATCCTATAATTCACCCCTCCACTTT,CASSFRGQGSYNSPLHF
TRBJ2-2,TRBV28,.,TRBD2,TGTGCCAGCAGCCCGGTTCTCGGGGGGGCCGTCGGGGAGCTGTTTTTT,CASSPVLGGAVGELFF
TRBJ2-1,TRBV9,.,TRBD2,TGTGCCAGCAGCGTAGCTCGAGCGGGGGGCACCTACAATGAGCAGTTCTTC,CASSVARAGGTYNEQFF
TRBJ1-6,TRBV27,.,.,TGTGCCAGCTCACCAGGTTTAAATAATTCACCCCTCCACTTT,CASSPGLNNSPLHF
TRBJ2-7,TRBV27,.,TRBD1,TGTGCCAGCAGTTTATCGGGGACAGGGATTCCCTACGAGCAGTACTTC,CASSLSGTGIPYEQYF
TRBJ2-4,TRBV6-1,.,.,TGTGCCAGCAGTGACGAGCTAGCCAAAAACATTCAGTACTTC,CASSDELAKNIQYF
TRBJ2-2,TRBV28,.,TRBD2,TGTGCCAGCAGTATTGCGGGGGGTTACACCGGGGAGCTGTTTTTT,CASSIAGGYTGELFF
TRBJ2-7,TRBV6-1,.,TRBD1,TGTGCCAGCAGTGCACATGGGACAGGGGGATCCTACGAGCAGTACTTC,CASSAHGTGGSYEQYF
TRBJ2-1,TRBV28,few,TRBD2,TGTGCCAGCAGCCGGACTAGCGGGCTCTACAATGAGCAGTTCTTC,CASSRTSGLYNEQFF
TRBJ2-7,TRBV7-2,.,TRBD1,TGTGCCAGCAGCTCTGAACAGGGGGCCAACGAGCAGTACTTC,CASSSEQGANEQYF
TRBJ2-2,TRBV4-3,.,TRBD1,TGCGCCAGCAGCTGGGGGGAGACAGGGGCCGTCGGGGAGCTGTTTTTT,CASSWGETGAVGELFF
TRBJ1-4,TRBV5-1,.,TRBD1,TGCGCCAGCAGCTTGGGGGGGACAGGGGACGTGGAAAAACTGTTTTTT,CASSLGGTGDVEKLFF
TRBJ1-5,TRBV20-1,.,TRBD1,TGCAGTGCTAGTTTATTGGACAGGGAGGATCAGCCCCAGCATTTT,CSASLLDREDQPQHF
TRBJ2-3,TRBV27,.,TRBD2,TGTGCCAGCAGTCGGGGCTGGGGGGGGAGCACAGATACGCAGTATTTT,CASSRGWGGSTDTQYF
TRBJ1-4,TRBV9,few,TRBD1,TGTGCCAGCAGCGCCCGGACAGGGAGTAATGAAAAACTGTTTTTT,CASSARTGSNEKLFF
TRBJ1-3,TRBV28,.,.,TGTGCCAGCACCTACAGGAGTTTCGGCTCTGGAAACACCATATATTTT,CASTYRSFGSGNTIYF
TRBJ2-1,TRBV7-2,few,TRBD2,TGTGCCAGCAGAGAGCGGGAGAAGTCCTACAATGAGCAGTTCTTC,CASREREKSYNEQFF
TRBJ2-1,TRBV19,.,TRBD1,TGTGCCAGTAGTTTCACAGGGGGTGAGCAGTTCTTC,CASSFTGGEQFF
TRBJ2-5,TRBV5-1,.,.,TGCGCCAGCAGGCTTGCCTCAACCGGGGAGACCCAGTACTTC,CASRLASTGETQYF
TRBJ1-5,TRBV6-6,few,TRBD1,TGTGCCAGCAGTACACTGGGACAGAACAATCAGCCCCAGCATTTT,CASSTLGQNNQPQHF
TRBJ1-3,TRBV19,.,.,TGTGCCAGTACCGACAGAACCCCTGGAAACACCATATATTTT,CASTDRTPGNTIYF
TRBJ2-7,TRBV5-6,.,.,TGTGCCAGCAGCCGAGGAGGACCGAGCTACGAGCAGTACTTC,CASSRGGPSYEQYF
TRBJ1-1,TRBV11-2,.,.,TGTGCCAGCAGCTTAGCCCTCTCGAGGGACACTGAAGCTTTCTTT,CASSLALSRDTEAFF
TRBJ2-7,TRBV20-1,many,.,TGCAGTGCTAGCGGGAGCGAGCAGTACTTC,CSASGSEQYF
TRBJ1-1,TRBV4-1,.,.,TGCGCCAGCAGCCAGGGACACCCGAACACTGAAGCTTTCTTT,CASSQGHPNTEAFF
TRBJ1-1,TRBV7-2,once,.,TGTGCCAGCAGCTTAGCGCGTCAGGGAACGGTTAGGGACACTGAAGCTTTCTTT,CASSLARQGTVRDTEAFF
TRBJ2-3,TRBV5-5,.,.,TGTGCCAGCAGCTGGGAGCCTTACCGTGCGTATTTT,CASSWEPYRAYF
TRBJ2-3,TRBV12-5,.,TRBD2,TGTGCTAGTGCCAAAGCGGGAGTCACAGATACGCAGTATTTT,CASAKAGVTDTQYF
TRBJ1-1,TRBV9,.,.,TGTGCCAGCAGCCCCCTCGGAGGGGTAAACACTGAAGCTTTCTTT,CASSPLGGVNTEAFF
TRBJ1-2,TRBV27,few,.,TGTGCCAGCAGTTTTTTATCACAGGGCGGGAACTATGGCTACACCTTC,CASSFLSQGGNYGYTF
TRBJ1-3,TRBV6-1,.,.,TGTGCCAGCAGTGTTGTCGTCAGGGGAACTGGAAACACCATATATTTT,CASSVVVRGTGNTIYF
TRBJ2-3,TRBV4-1,few,.,TGCGCCAGCAGCCAACAATCTTGGACTGGCAGCACAGATACGCAGTATTTT,CASSQQSWTGSTDTQYF
TRBJ1-3,TRBV10-3,.,.,TGTGCCATCTCACAGGCCGTTGGAAACACCATATATTTT,CAISQAVGNTIYF